Below are 10 T cell receptor beta chains sequenced from a single sample in a study of blood T cell repertoires in COVID-19. Libraries were prepared by immunoSEQ multiplex PCR; TCRdb keeps only in-frame clonotypes and omits some of them. The sample consists of hundreds of thousands of clones, around 87% of them appearing once. Material for sequencing was peripheral blood. These receptors all come from a woman aged 55-70 years with COVID-19, enrolled during active disease.

This clone was seen only once. V usage is TRBV2 and J usage is TRBJ1-6, with D maybe TRBD1 (6 bases). This CDR3 spans 15 amino acids. V gave up 8 bases and J gave up 0 bases, with 11 bases separating them. Germline-derived CDR1 and CDR2 are SNHLY and FYNNEI. The CDR3 loop reads CASLTGSSYNSPLHF. CDR3 nucleotide sequence: TGTGCCAGCCTTACAGGGAGCTCCTATAATTCACCCCTCCACTTT.

This rearrangement joins TRBV6-5 to TRBJ1-5; the match to TRBD1 covers 8 bases. The CDR3 has 14 amino acids. Germline V lookup: CDR1 MNHEY, CDR2 SVGAGI. V lost 10 bases to trimming and J lost 2 bases; unmatched junction nucleotides: 7. CDR3 DNA sequence: TGTGCCATCAAAGGACAGGGTGGCAATCAGCCCCAGCATTTT. Its protein product is CAIKGQGGNQPQHF.

The rearrangement links TRBV7-3 to TRBJ2-3, with D tentatively TRBD1 (5 bases). Between the trimmed V and J ends, which lost 4 bases and 2 bases, there was a span of 19 bases. Germline assignment: CDR1 SGHTA and CDR2 FQGTGA. This CDR3 comprises 17 residues. CDR3 protein: CASSSSFLGVDTDTQYF. CDR3 coding DNA: TGTGCCAGCAGCTCTTCCTTTTTAGGGGTAGACACAGATACGCAGTATTTT.

This chain connects TRBV7-8 to TRBJ2-6; 9 bases line up with TRBD1. The CDR3 loop spans 20 amino acids. From germline, CDR1 is SGHVS and CDR2 FQNEAQ. V lost 4 bases, J lost 0 bases, and 13 bases stayed unmatched. As DNA, the CDR3 is TGTGCCAGCAGCTCCCCCACACAGGGGGCGTCCTCCTCTGGGGCCAACGTCCTGACTTTC. Its translation: CASSSPTQGASSSGANVLTF.

The V and J genes are TRBV9 and TRBJ2-3; D is ambiguous. V shed 0 bases and J shed 0 bases, with 8 bases lying between them. The CDR3 has 15 amino acids. CDR1 is SGDLS and CDR2 is YYNGEE in the germline V gene. CDR3 sequence: CASSVGGSSTDTQYF. In DNA, the CDR3 is TGTGCCAGCAGCGTAGGAGGCAGCAGCACAGATACGCAGTATTTT.

This clone was detected only once. This chain joins TRBV5-1 and TRBJ2-3; 8 nucleotides align to TRBD1. The CDR3 is 14 amino acids. J was trimmed by 2 bases and V by 7 bases; bases with no gene match: 6. CDR1 is SGHRS, CDR2 YFSETQ, per germline. CDR3 sequence: CASRPQGATDTQYF. The CDR3 DNA follows: TGCGCCAGCCGCCCCCAGGGGGCCACAGATACGCAGTATTTT. Full variable domain (missing parts from reference TRBV5-1 and TRBJ2-3): KAGVTQTPRYLIKTRGQQVTLSCSPISGHRSVSWYQQTPGQGLQFLFEYFSETQRNKGNFPGRFSGRQFSNSRSEMNVSTLELGDSALYLCASRPQGATDTQYFGPGTRLTVL.

As regards this clone: Other DNA sequences from this sample encode an identical CDR3 as well. This chain uses TRBV3-1 (or the pseudogene TRBV3-2) with TRBJ2-5; weak D call: TRBD2 (5 bases). The V and J ends lost 1 base and 5 bases respectively, with 5 bases between them. CDR1 LGHDT and CDR2 YNNKEL come from the germline V gene (reference sequence). The CDR3 is made up of 12 amino acids. The chain's CDR3 is CASSQGGETQYF. The CDR3 DNA follows: TGTGCCAGCAGCCAAGGCGGGGAGACCCAGTACTTC.

This chain uses TRBV6-5 with TRBJ2-2; TRBD2 agrees at 8 bases. Germline lookup yields CDR1 MNHEY and CDR2 SVGAGI. This CDR3 is 14 amino acids long. J gave up 7 bases and V 6 bases, and 7 bases lay outside the gene matches. CDR3 in DNA: TGTGCCAGCAGCCACGGACTAGCCAACGGGGAGCTGTTTTTT. It specifies CASSHGLANGELFF.

The chain uses TRBV2 and TRBJ2-5; the match to TRBD2 covers 10 bases. V dropped 8 bases and J dropped 2; count of bases not matched to a gene: 14. The CDR3 length is 17 residues. The germline CDR1 and CDR2 sequences are SNHLY and FYNNEI. The CDR3 DNA is TGTGCCAGCGCTTTTTTCAAAGCGGGGGGGGTACAAGAGACCCAGTACTTC. It specifies CASAFFKAGGVQETQYF.

The rearrangement links TRBV5-1 to TRBJ1-2; 9 bases match TRBD1. The CDR3 spans 15 residues. The germline gives CDR1 SGHRS, CDR2 YFSETQ. V lost 4 bases and J lost 6; bases outside the gene matches: 10. The CDR3 nucleotides read TGCGCCAGCAGCCCCGACCCGGGACAGGGAGATGGCTACACCTTC. Translation: CASSPDPGQGDGYTF. The variable domain in full, completed from reference TRBV5-1 and TRBJ1-2, reads KAGVTQTPRYLIKTRGQQVTLSCSPISGHRSVSWYQQTPGQGLQFLFEYFSETQRNKGNFPGRFSGRQFSNSRSEMNVSTLELGDSALYLCASSPDPGQGDGYTFGSGTRLTVV.